These T cell receptor beta chains were read from a single sample in a study of T-cell reconstitution after alpha-beta-depleted transplantation in children. TCRdb recomputed calls from the PCR reads with MiXCR, one row per CDR3 protein. The sample records 200,000 to 250,000 distinct CDR3 sequences, approximately 9.7% being singletons. The sample here was PBMCs from the stem cell graft donor, taken from the stem cell graft. These receptor sequences come from a human donor who donated a stem cell graft to a child with SCID. The CDR3 runs from the conserved cysteine through the conserved F or W. A D gene is named only where the DNA matches it firmly. Clone size is not always given. Where it is, it says once, few, many or a class for expanded clones.

CDR3: CASSLRLPDQPQHF
DNA: TGTGCCAGTAGTCTAAGGCTGCCCGATCAGCCCCAGCATTTT
V: TRBV19
size: NA
J: TRBJ1-5
D: NA

CDR3: CASSPRAGDGYTF
DNA: TGTGCCAGCAGCCCTCGGGCAGGGGATGGCTACACCTTC
V: TRBV4-2
size: many
J: TRBJ1-2
D: NA

CDR3: CASSLDPRTEAFF
DNA: TGCGCCAGCAGCTTGGATCCCCGGACTGAAGCTTTCTTT
V: TRBV5-1
size: many
J: TRBJ1-1
D: NA

CDR3: CASSALGQGFTGELFF
DNA: TGCGCCAGCAGCGCCCTCGGGCAGGGCTTCACCGGGGAGCTGTTTTTT
V: TRBV5-1
size: few
J: TRBJ2-2
D: NA

CDR3: CASSDRGHDGYTF
DNA: TGTGCCAGCAGCGACAGGGGGCATGATGGCTACACCTTC
V: TRBV27
size: many
J: TRBJ1-2
D: TRBD1

CDR3: CASTRQANEKLFF
DNA: TGTGCCAGCACCAGGCAGGCAAATGAAAAACTGTTTTTT
V: TRBV12-3/TRBV12-4
size: many
J: TRBJ1-4
D: NA

CDR3: CASSASGQGRQFF
DNA: TGTGCCAGCAGTGCCTCCGGACAGGGACGGCAGTTCTTC
V: TRBV12-3/TRBV12-4
size: many
J: TRBJ2-1
D: TRBD1

CDR3: CASTLDRGNTEAFF
DNA: TGTGCCAGCACCTTAGACAGGGGGAACACTGAAGCTTTCTTT
V: TRBV12-3/TRBV12-4
size: many
J: TRBJ1-1
D: TRBD1

CDR3: CASSPTNPAYEQYF
DNA: TGTGCCAGCTCACCAACCAATCCAGCATACGAGCAGTACTTC
V: TRBV18
size: many
J: TRBJ2-7
D: NA

CDR3: CAISESGVLEQYF
DNA: TGTGCCATCAGTGAGTCGGGGGTCCTGGAGCAGTACTTC
V: TRBV10-3
size: many
J: TRBJ2-7
D: NA

CDR3: CSARSGGTYNEQFF
DNA: TGCAGTGCTCGTAGCGGGGGTACCTACAATGAGCAGTTCTTC
V: TRBV20-1
size: many
J: TRBJ2-1
D: TRBD2

CDR3: CASSSEDGIQYF
DNA: TGCGCCAGCAGCTCAGAGGACGGGATTCAGTACTTC
V: TRBV5-1
size: many
J: TRBJ2-4
D: NA

CDR3: CASSLASNSLQPQHF
DNA: TGTGCCAGCAGCTTAGCCTCCAACAGTCTTCAGCCCCAGCATTTT
V: TRBV7-2
size: many
J: TRBJ1-5
D: NA

CDR3: CSVEIPGGEGTGELFF
DNA: TGCAGCGTTGAAATACCAGGGGGAGAAGGCACCGGGGAGCTGTTTTTT
V: TRBV29-1
size: many
J: TRBJ2-2
D: TRBD1

CDR3: CASSRTGGQPQHF
DNA: TGTGCCAGCAGTAGGACAGGAGGTCAGCCCCAGCATTTT
V: TRBV2
size: many
J: TRBJ1-5
D: TRBD1

CDR3: CSAEAPGTGSYEQYF
DNA: TGCAGTGCCGAGGCCCCCGGGACAGGCTCCTACGAGCAGTACTTC
V: TRBV20-1
size: many
J: TRBJ2-7
D: TRBD1

CDR3: CASSPVGRDIYSNQPQHF
DNA: TGTGCCAGCAGCCCCGTTGGCCGGGACATCTATAGCAATCAGCCCCAGCATTTT
V: TRBV7-6
size: many
J: TRBJ1-5
D: NA

CDR3: CASSRTGAGGYYGYTF
DNA: TGTGCCAGCAGCCGTACAGGGGCCGGGGGCTACTATGGCTACACCTTC
V: TRBV7-9
size: many
J: TRBJ1-2
D: TRBD1

CDR3: CASSHQQGGTEAFF
DNA: TGTGCCAGCAGCCACCAGCAGGGAGGCACTGAAGCTTTCTTT
V: TRBV14
size: many
J: TRBJ1-1
D: NA

CDR3: CASSEMVPTDTQYF
DNA: TGTGCCAGCAGTGAAATGGTACCCACAGATACGCAGTATTTT
V: TRBV2
size: many
J: TRBJ2-3
D: NA

CDR3: CASSEALTEAFF
DNA: TGCGCCAGCAGTGAAGCCCTCACTGAAGCTTTCTTT
V: TRBV10-2
size: NA
J: TRBJ1-1
D: NA

CDR3: CASGGVGVTDTQYF
DNA: TGTGCCAGCGGGGGTGTAGGAGTAACAGATACGCAGTATTTT
V: TRBV2
size: many
J: TRBJ2-3
D: NA

CDR3: CAIYRGTGYTF
DNA: TGTGCCATTTACAGGGGCACCGGCTACACCTTC
V: TRBV2
size: many
J: TRBJ1-2
D: TRBD1

CDR3: CCANPKRGGLSYNEQFF
DNA: TGCTGTGCAAATCCGAAGCGGGGGGGCCTTTCCTACAATGAGCAGTTCTTC
V: TRBV20-1
size: NA
J: TRBJ2-1
D: TRBD2

CDR3: CASSWGTVNYEQYF
DNA: TGCGCCAGCTCTTGGGGGACAGTAAACTACGAGCAGTACTTC
V: TRBV5-1
size: many
J: TRBJ2-7
D: TRBD1

CDR3: CASSSRGGAYEQYF
DNA: TGTGCCAGCAGCTCCAGAGGAGGCGCCTACGAGCAGTACTTC
V: TRBV13
size: many
J: TRBJ2-7
D: NA

CDR3: CATSEGQGVYGYTF
DNA: TGTGCCACCAGTGAGGGACAGGGAGTCTATGGCTACACCTTC
V: TRBV24-1
size: many
J: TRBJ1-2
D: TRBD1